This T cell receptor beta chain was observed in a study of blood T cell repertoires in COVID-19. About the study: The origin of the acute and convalescent COVID-19 samples was the United States, Italy and Spain.

The junction had 6 bases not matched to a gene; V was cut back by 3 bases and J by 1 base. This CDR3 region has 15 residues. Germline CDR1 SGHNT, CDR2 YYREEE (reference sequence). TCRdb keeps only in-frame clones here, not all; method: immunoSEQ multiplex PCR. The data hold tens of thousands of clones, with over 80% observed a single time. The receptor was isolated from a man in his sixties with acute or convalescent COVID-19. The rearrangement links TRBV5-4 to TRBJ1-1; the match to TRBD1 covers 7 bases. Sequencing was performed on peripheral blood. The CDR3 DNA sequence: TGTGCCAGCAGCTCTCCTTGGACAGGGAACACTGAAGCTTTCTTT. Protein sequence: CASSSPWTGNTEAFF.